The rows below give T cell receptor beta chains drawn from one sample of a study of shared clonotypes between healthy human individuals. The method was immunoSEQ multiplex PCR; TCRdb's version includes in-frame clones alone and lacks a portion of them. The data show 400,000 to 600,000 clones, around 79% seen once. The sample was PBMCs. The origin of the receptors is a woman in her thirties or forties in good health. Some clones in this sample may be carry-over from other donors' samples. The CDR3 runs from the conserved cysteine through the conserved F or W. The D gene is left open where the match is weak. Clone size is given for some rows only: seen once, a few or many times, or a class if the clone is expanded.

j_call v_call d_call clone_size cdr3_length cdr3_nt cdr3_aa
TRBJ2-5 TRBV6-1 NA NA 13 TGTGCCAGCGGAAGGGTCAGTGATGAGACCCAGTACTTC CASGRVSDETQYF
TRBJ2-1 TRBV19 TRBD2 once 14 TGTGCCAGTAATCCGGGACTAGATAGGTATGAGCAGTTCTTC CASNPGLDRYEQFF
TRBJ2-4 TRBV18 NA NA 13 TGTGCCAGCTCACCACCGGAGTCCGGTTATCAGTACTTC CASSPPESGYQYF
TRBJ2-2 TRBV6-4 NA NA 14 TGTGCCAGCAGTTGGACCCCATCGGGCGGGGAGCTGTTTTTT CASSWTPSGGELFF
TRBJ2-3 TRBV6-1 NA NA 14 TGTGCCAGCAGCGCCCTCCTTAACACAGATACGCAGTATTTT CASSALLNTDTQYF
TRBJ2-1 TRBV6-1 NA NA 12 TGTGCCAGCACTCCCCTAACTGGGGAGCAGTTCTTC CASTPLTGEQFF
TRBJ2-5 TRBV7-2 TRBD2 NA 15 TGTGCCAGCACCGGTAGCGGGCCCACCCAAGAGACCCAGTACTTC CASTGSGPTQETQYF
TRBJ2-7 TRBV5-5 NA once 12 TGTGCCAGCGGTCCCCAGGCCTACGAGCAGTACTTC CASGPQAYEQYF
TRBJ2-7 TRBV4-2 TRBD2 NA 15 TGTGCCAGCAGCCAAGCTAGCGGGAAGACCTACGAGCAGTACTTC CASSQASGKTYEQYF
TRBJ1-1 TRBV6-5 NA NA 15 TGTGCCAGCAGCCCCGGGGGGTCAAGGGTTACTGAAGCTTTCTTT CASSPGGSRVTEAFF
TRBJ1-1 TRBV2 NA NA 11 TGTGCCAGTGCAGTGGGCACTGAAGCTTTCTTT CASAVGTEAFF
TRBJ2-2 TRBV7-8 TRBD2 NA 17 TGTGCCAGCAGCTGGGGACTAGCGGGAGCGAACACCGGGGAGCTGTTTTTT CASSWGLAGANTGELFF
TRBJ2-3 TRBV9 NA NA 16 TGTGCCAGCAGCGTATTCGGGGGCCAGGGCACAGATACGCAGTATTTT CASSVFGGQGTDTQYF
TRBJ1-2 TRBV28 NA NA 12 TGTGCCACCCTACTCCAGAACTATGGCTACACCTTC CATLLQNYGYTF
TRBJ1-5 TRBV18 NA NA 17 TGTGCCAGCTCACCAGGGGGCGGGGATTATAGCAATCAGCCCCAGCATTTT CASSPGGGDYSNQPQHF
TRBJ2-3 TRBV5-1 TRBD1 NA 15 TGCGCCAGCAGCTTAGACAGGGCTAGCACAGATACGCAGTATTTT CASSLDRASTDTQYF
TRBJ1-1 TRBV28 NA NA 15 TGTGCCAGCAGTTTTCTAACCCCCTTGAGCACTGAAGCTTTCTTT CASSFLTPLSTEAFF
TRBJ2-7 TRBV5-6 NA NA 13 TGTGCCAGCAGTCCGAGCCACTCCTACGAGCAGTACTTC CASSPSHSYEQYF
TRBJ2-2 TRBV15 TRBD2 NA 15 TGTGCCACCAGCAGAGGATCGGGGGGGACCGGGGAGCTGTTTTTT CATSRGSGGTGELFF
TRBJ1-2 TRBV5-1 TRBD1 NA 14 TGCGCCAGCAGCCCTCGGGACAGGGTAGAGGGCTACACCTTC CASSPRDRVEGYTF
TRBJ2-7 TRBV28 TRBD1 NA 19 TGTGCCAGCAGTTTGCTCGGTCTTGACAGGGCCGGAGTGGCCTACGAGCAGTACTTC CASSLLGLDRAGVAYEQYF
TRBJ2-7 TRBV2 TRBD2 NA 14 TGTGCCAGCAGCCAGCGGGAGGCCGCCTACGAGCAGTACTTC CASSQREAAYEQYF
TRBJ2-3 TRBV2 NA NA 19 TGTGCCAGCAGTGAAGCGGCCCCCGGGGAGCGCCCTAGCACAGATACGCAGTATTTT CASSEAAPGERPSTDTQYF
TRBJ2-7 TRBV28 TRBD2 few 16 TGTGCCAGCAGTTTCACTAGCGGAAGGAGCTCCTACGAGCAGTACTTC CASSFTSGRSSYEQYF
TRBJ2-5 TRBV19 TRBD2 NA 15 TGTGCCAGTAGTCCGCGACTAGCGGGGCAAGAGACCCAGTACTTC CASSPRLAGQETQYF
TRBJ1-2 TRBV28 NA NA 13 TGTGCCAGCAGCAGGGGCTGGAACTATGGCTACACCTTC CASSRGWNYGYTF
TRBJ2-1 TRBV29-1 NA NA 18 TGCAGCGTTGAAGATCTGGTGGGGGCAGGGGATTTCTACAATGAGCAGTTCTTC CSVEDLVGAGDFYNEQFF
TRBJ1-4 TRBV19 NA NA 15 TGTGCCAGTAGTATTCGGGGGTTTTTTCAGGAAAAACTGTTTTTT CASSIRGFFQEKLFF
TRBJ2-7 TRBV19 NA NA 15 TGTGCCAGTAGTATAGAGGTGGGCAGCTCCTACGAGCAGTACTTC CASSIEVGSSYEQYF
TRBJ1-1 TRBV28 NA NA 15 TGTGCCAGCAGTGACCTGCGGGGGGGAACCACTGAAGCTTTCTTT CASSDLRGGTTEAFF
TRBJ1-4 TRBV18 NA NA 16 TGTGCCAGCTCACCACTCGGTCGGGCAACTAATGAAAAACTGTTTTTT CASSPLGRATNEKLFF
TRBJ1-2 TRBV5-1 TRBD1 few 16 TGCGCCAGCAGCCCAGGGGGTCCTACTCTTAGCTATGGCTACACCTTC CASSPGGPTLSYGYTF
TRBJ1-1 TRBV10-3 NA NA 14 TGTGCCATCAGCCGCGGCCGGGAGGTCACTGAAGCTTTCTTT CAISRGREVTEAFF
TRBJ2-7 TRBV10-1 NA few 13 TGCGCCAGCAGTGACCGGACTGACAGCGAGCAGTACTTC CASSDRTDSEQYF
TRBJ1-6 TRBV10-3 NA NA 13 TGTGCCATCAGAGGGACACCGAATTCACCCCTCCACTTT CAIRGTPNSPLHF
TRBJ2-7 TRBV9 NA NA 14 TGTGCCAGCAGCTTCACGATGGCTTCCTACGAGCAGTACTTC CASSFTMASYEQYF
TRBJ1-1 TRBV30 TRBD1 NA 15 TGTGCCTGGAGAACAGCCGGGACAGTGAACACTGAAGCTTTCTTT CAWRTAGTVNTEAFF
TRBJ1-6 TRBV28 NA NA 14 TGTGCCAGCAGTCCCGGACAGAAGTATTCACCCCTCCACTTT CASSPGQKYSPLHF
TRBJ2-1 TRBV28 NA NA 16 TGTGCCAGCAGTTTGGGGTCTAGCCGCCCGTACAATGAGCAGTTCTTC CASSLGSSRPYNEQFF
TRBJ1-1 TRBV28 NA NA 12 TGTGCCAGCAGTTTATCGAACACTGAAGCTTTCTTT CASSLSNTEAFF
TRBJ2-7 TRBV7-6 TRBD1 NA 15 TGTGCCAGCAGCTTAGTGCCGGGACAGGGCTACGAGCAGTACTTC CASSLVPGQGYEQYF
TRBJ2-7 TRBV7-2 NA NA 13 TGTGCCAGCAGCTTGACAAATCTTTACGAGCAGTACTTC CASSLTNLYEQYF
TRBJ1-1 TRBV28 TRBD1 many 12 TGTGCCAGCAGTTTATTTCGACAGGGACCTTTCTTT CASSLFRQGPFF
TRBJ1-5 TRBV28 NA NA 14 TGTGCCAGCAGTTCAAGCTTGCGGAATCAGCCCCAGCATTTT CASSSSLRNQPQHF
TRBJ2-5 TRBV7-2 TRBD2 NA 18 TGTGCCAGCAGCTTAATACGCTACCTAGCGGGAGTTGAAGAGACCCAGTACTTC CASSLIRYLAGVEETQYF
TRBJ2-7 TRBV30 NA NA 13 TGTGCCTGGAGTGTCTCGCAGGACCACGAGCAGTACTTC CAWSVSQDHEQYF
TRBJ2-1 TRBV4-3 NA NA 14 TGCGCCAGCAGCCACGTCCGGGAGCTCAATGAGCAGTTCTTC CASSHVRELNEQFF
TRBJ2-1 TRBV6-6 TRBD2 few 15 TGTGCCAGCAGTAGCACTAGCGGGAGGGCCGTTGAGCAGTTCTTC CASSSTSGRAVEQFF
TRBJ2-7 TRBV19 TRBD2 NA 15 TGTGCCAGTAGCTTTGGGCTAGCGGGGTTGGACGAGCAGTACTTC CASSFGLAGLDEQYF
TRBJ2-1 TRBV18 TRBD2 many 15 TGTGCCAGCTCAACATCTAGCGGGCCGGTGGGTGAGCAGTTCTTC CASSTSSGPVGEQFF
TRBJ2-3 TRBV30 TRBD2 NA 15 TGTGCCTGGAGTGGGGGACTAGCGAGCACAGATACGCAGTATTTT CAWSGGLASTDTQYF
TRBJ2-3 TRBV5-1 TRBD2 NA 16 TGCGCCAGCAGCCCAGAGACTAGCGGGATCACAGATACGCAGTATTTT CASSPETSGITDTQYF
TRBJ2-5 TRBV2 TRBD2 NA 14 TGTGCCAGCAGTGGACTAGCGGGAGCGGAGACCCAGTACTTC CASSGLAGAETQYF
TRBJ2-3 TRBV29-1 TRBD1 few 14 TGCAGCGTCCAAGGACAGGGGTCCCTAGATACGCAGTATTTT CSVQGQGSLDTQYF
TRBJ2-7 TRBV7-3 NA once 14 TGTGCCAGCAGCCCCACGGGGCCATCCTACGAGCAGTACTTC CASSPTGPSYEQYF
TRBJ2-2 TRBV7-3 TRBD2 NA 16 TGTGCCAGCAGCTTAGTAGCGGGAGTGGGCACCGGGGAGCTGTTTTTT CASSLVAGVGTGELFF
TRBJ2-6 TRBV12-5 NA once 13 TGTGCTAGTGGCAACTCTGGGGCCAACGTCCTGACTTTC CASGNSGANVLTF
TRBJ2-7 TRBV5-1 TRBD2 NA 16 TGCGCCAGCGGCTTGGTTCCTAGCGGGAGCTCCTACGAGCAGTACTTC CASGLVPSGSSYEQYF
TRBJ2-5 TRBV9 NA NA 15 TGTGCCAGCAGCGTAGGGTCCATGCCCCAAGAGACCCAGTACTTC CASSVGSMPQETQYF